This TCR beta chain was retrieved from a study of beta chain features in type 1 diabetes. About the study: Age, gender and cell yields were alike across patients and healthy donors.

Only a few counts were recorded for this clone. Its matching antigen is unknown. Reverse transcribing all isolated RNA meant expressed TCRB transcripts were sequenced. Sequenced naive, central memory and regulatory T cell samples produced an average of around 3.5 million reads. This table comes from immunoSEQ multiplex PCR, and its TCRdb copy is limited to in-frame clones, with some not included. This sample has a few hundred thousand clones; roughly 12% occur once, and the top ten carry about 0.01%. Per germline, CDR1 MNHNS and CDR2 SASEGT. The CDR3 sequence is 16 residues long. With 3 bases clipped from V and 4 bases from J, the junction kept 3 bases outside the gene matches. The study's findings and limits: A greater similarity of naive, central memory and Treg TCRB repertoires was seen among patients than among healthy donors. In every one of the four CD4+ subsets, TCRB CDR3s were moderately but significantly shorter in Type 1 diabetes patients.

The chain is built from TRBV6-1 and TRBJ2-1, with 13 bases lining up with TRBD2. Sequencing was performed on naive CD4+ T cells from blood. This receptor was obtained from a woman in her late teens or twenties with type 1 diabetes. CDR3 coding DNA: TGTGCCAGCAGTGAGACACTAGCGGGAGGGTACAATGAGCAGTTCTTC. This gives the protein CASSETLAGGYNEQFF.